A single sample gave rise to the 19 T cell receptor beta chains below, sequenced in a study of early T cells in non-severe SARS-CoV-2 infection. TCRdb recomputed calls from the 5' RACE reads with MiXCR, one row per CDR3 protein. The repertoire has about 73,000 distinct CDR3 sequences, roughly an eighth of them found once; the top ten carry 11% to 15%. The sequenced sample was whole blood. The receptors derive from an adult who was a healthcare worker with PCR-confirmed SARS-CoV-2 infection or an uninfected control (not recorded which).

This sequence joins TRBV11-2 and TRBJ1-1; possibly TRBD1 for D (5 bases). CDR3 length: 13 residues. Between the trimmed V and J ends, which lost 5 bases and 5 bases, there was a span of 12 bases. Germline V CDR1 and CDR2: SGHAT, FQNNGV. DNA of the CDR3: TGTGCCAGCAGCACCAGGGTCGCGACTGAAGCTTTCTTT. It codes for CASSTRVATEAFF.

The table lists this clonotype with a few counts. The CDR3 bases are TGTGCCAGCAGACCCCAAGACGGCACCCCTTCGGGAGATGAGCAGTTCTTC. This codes for CASRPQDGTPSGDEQFF. This rearrangement joins TRBV6-2 or TRBV6-3 to TRBJ2-1; D perhaps matches TRBD2 (6 bases). V was cut by 6 bases and J by 8 bases, with 26 bases left in between. Per germline, CDR1 MNHEY and CDR2 SVGEGT. The CDR3 length is 17 residues.

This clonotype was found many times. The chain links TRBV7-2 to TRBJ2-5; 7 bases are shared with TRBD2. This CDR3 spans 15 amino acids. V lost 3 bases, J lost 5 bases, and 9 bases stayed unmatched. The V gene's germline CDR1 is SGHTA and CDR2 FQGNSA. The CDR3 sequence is CASSLYPSGLETQYF. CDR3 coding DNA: TGTGCCAGCAGCTTGTATCCTAGCGGTTTGGAGACCCAGTACTTC.

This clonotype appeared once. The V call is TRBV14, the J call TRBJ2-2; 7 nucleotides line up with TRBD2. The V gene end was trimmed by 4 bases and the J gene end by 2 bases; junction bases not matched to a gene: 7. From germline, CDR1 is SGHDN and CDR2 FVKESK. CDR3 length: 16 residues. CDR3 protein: CASSPLGGDNTGELFF. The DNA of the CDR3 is TGTGCCAGCAGCCCCCTTGGGGGGGACAACACCGGGGAGCTGTTTTTT.

Written as DNA, the CDR3 is TGTGCCAGCAGTTTAGCGCGGCAGAGGAGGGAGTTCTTC. Translation gives CASSLARQRREFF. This chain connects TRBV12-3 or TRBV12-4 to TRBJ2-1, with D possibly being TRBD2 (6 bases). The V and J ends lost 0 bases and 14 bases respectively, with 14 bases between them. The CDR3 spans 13 residues.

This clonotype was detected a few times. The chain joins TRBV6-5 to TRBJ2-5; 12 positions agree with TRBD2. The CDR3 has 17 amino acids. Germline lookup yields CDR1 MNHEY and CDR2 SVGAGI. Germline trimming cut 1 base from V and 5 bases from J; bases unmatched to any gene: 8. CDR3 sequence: CASSYFTGLAGGETQYF. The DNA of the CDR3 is TGTGCCAGCAGTTACTTTACGGGACTAGCGGGCGGGGAGACCCAGTACTTC.

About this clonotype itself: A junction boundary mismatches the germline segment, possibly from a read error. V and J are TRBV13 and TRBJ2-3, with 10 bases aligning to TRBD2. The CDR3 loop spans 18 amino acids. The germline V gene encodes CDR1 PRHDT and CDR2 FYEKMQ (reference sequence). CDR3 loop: CASSLGPLAGDSTDTQYF. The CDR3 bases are TGTGCCAGCAGCCTAGGGCCCCTAGCGGGGGATAGCACAGATACGCAGTATTTT.

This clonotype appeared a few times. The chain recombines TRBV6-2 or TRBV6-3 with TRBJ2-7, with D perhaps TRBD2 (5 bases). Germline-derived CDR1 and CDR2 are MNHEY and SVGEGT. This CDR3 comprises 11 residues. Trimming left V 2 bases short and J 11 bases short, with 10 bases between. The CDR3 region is CASSYPGSEYF. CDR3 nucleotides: TGTGCCAGCAGTTACCCGGGAAGTGAGTACTTC.

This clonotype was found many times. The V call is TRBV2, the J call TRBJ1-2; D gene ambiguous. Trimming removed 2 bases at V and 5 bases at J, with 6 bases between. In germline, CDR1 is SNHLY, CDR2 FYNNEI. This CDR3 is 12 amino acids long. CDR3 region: CASSEQEYGYTF. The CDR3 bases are TGTGCCAGCAGTGAACAGGAGTATGGCTACACCTTC.

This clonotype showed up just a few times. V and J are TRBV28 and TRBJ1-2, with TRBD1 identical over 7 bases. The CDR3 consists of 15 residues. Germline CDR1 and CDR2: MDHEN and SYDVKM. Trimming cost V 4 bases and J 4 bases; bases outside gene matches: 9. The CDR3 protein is CASSYLAGTAYGYTF. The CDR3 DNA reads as TGTGCCAGCAGTTATCTAGCCGGGACAGCCTATGGCTACACCTTC.

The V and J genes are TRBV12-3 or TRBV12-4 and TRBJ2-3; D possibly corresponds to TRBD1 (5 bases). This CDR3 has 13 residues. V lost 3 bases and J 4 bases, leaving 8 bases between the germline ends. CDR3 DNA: TGTGCCAGCAGTTTGGGGCGTCCAGATACGCAGTATTTT. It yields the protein CASSLGRPDTQYF.

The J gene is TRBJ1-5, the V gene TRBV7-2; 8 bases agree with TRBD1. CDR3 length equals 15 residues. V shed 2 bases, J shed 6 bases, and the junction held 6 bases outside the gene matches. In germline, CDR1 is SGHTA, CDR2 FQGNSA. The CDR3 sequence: CASSLTTGVTQPQHF. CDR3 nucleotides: TGTGCCAGCAGCTTAACGACAGGGGTGACTCAGCCCCAGCATTTT.

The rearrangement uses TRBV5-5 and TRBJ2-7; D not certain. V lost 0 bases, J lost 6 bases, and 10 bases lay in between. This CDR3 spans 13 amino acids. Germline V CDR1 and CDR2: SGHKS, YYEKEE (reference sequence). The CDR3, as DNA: TGTGCCAGCAGCTTGGAATTGTTAGCCGAGCAGTACTTC. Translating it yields CASSLELLAEQYF.

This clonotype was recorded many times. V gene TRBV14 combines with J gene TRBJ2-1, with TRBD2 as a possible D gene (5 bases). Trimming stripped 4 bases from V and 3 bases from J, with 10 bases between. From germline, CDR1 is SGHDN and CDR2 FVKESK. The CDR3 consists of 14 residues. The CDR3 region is CASSPGNLYNEQFF. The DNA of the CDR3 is TGTGCCAGCAGCCCCGGGAATCTCTACAATGAGCAGTTCTTC.

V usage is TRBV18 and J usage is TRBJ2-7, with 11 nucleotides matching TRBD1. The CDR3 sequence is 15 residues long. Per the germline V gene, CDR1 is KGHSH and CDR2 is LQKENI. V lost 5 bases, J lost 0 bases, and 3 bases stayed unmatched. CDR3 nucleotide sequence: TGTGCCAGCTCAAGGGACAGGGGGTCCTCCTACGAGCAGTACTTC. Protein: CASSRDRGSSYEQYF. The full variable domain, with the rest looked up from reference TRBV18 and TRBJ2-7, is NAGVMQNPRHLVRRRGQEARLRCSPMKGHSHVYWYRQLPEEGLKFMVYLQKENIIDESGMPKERFSAEFPKEGPSILRIQQVVRGDSAAYFCASSRDRGSSYEQYFGPGTRLTVT.

In DNA, the CDR3 is TGTGCCAGCAGCCCGCGGACTAGCGGGGGGGATACGCAGTATTTT. Translating it yields CASSPRTSGGDTQYF. The V call is TRBV11-2, the J call TRBJ2-3, with 14 bases lining up with TRBD2. The CDR3 runs to 15 residues. In germline, CDR1 is SGHAT, CDR2 FQNNGV. V dropped 5 bases and J dropped 6; count of bases not matched to a gene: 4.

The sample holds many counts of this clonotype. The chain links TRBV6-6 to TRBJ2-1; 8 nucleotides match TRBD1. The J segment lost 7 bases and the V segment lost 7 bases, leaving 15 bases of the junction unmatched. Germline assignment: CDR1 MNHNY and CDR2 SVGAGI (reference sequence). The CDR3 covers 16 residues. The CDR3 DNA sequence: TGTGCCAGCAACCACCCGGGCCAGGGGGCGCGAAATGAGCAGTTCTTC. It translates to CASNHPGQGARNEQFF.

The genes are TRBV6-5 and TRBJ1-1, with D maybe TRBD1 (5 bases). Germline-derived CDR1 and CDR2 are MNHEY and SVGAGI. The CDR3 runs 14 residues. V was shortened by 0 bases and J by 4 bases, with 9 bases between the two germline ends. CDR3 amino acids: CASSYSIGATEAFF. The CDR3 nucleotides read TGTGCCAGCAGTTACTCGATAGGGGCCACTGAAGCTTTCTTT.

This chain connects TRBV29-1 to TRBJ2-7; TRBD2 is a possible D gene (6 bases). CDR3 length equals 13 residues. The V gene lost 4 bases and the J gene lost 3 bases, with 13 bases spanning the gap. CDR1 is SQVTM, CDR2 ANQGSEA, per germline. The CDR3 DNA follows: TGCAGCGTTGCGTCCGGGGGAAACTACGAGCAGTACTTC. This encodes CSVASGGNYEQYF.